This TCR beta chain was found in a study of blood T cell repertoires in COVID-19. Background on the study: Samples of COVID-19 (acute and convalescent) were obtained from the United States, Italy and Spain.

Germline CDR1 is ENHRY and CDR2 is SYGVKD. This CDR3 is built from 15 residues. With 8 bases clipped from V and 2 bases from J, the junction kept 10 bases outside the gene matches. Per the original data handling: Quantification of nucleated cells was approximated via reference gene primer amplification. Produced via immunoSEQ multiplex PCR; TCRdb's table is partial and in-frame only. V and J calls plus clone size are reproduced from that table; the DNA served to infer D and trimming. The table has hundreds of thousands of clones, 83% seen once. The sequenced sample consisted of peripheral blood. The receptor comes from a woman aged 40-49 years with active or convalescent COVID-19. The rearrangement uses TRBV10-3 and TRBJ2-3; 7 bases map to TRBD2. CDR3 protein: CAIRLEGGPTDTQYF. CDR3 DNA: TGTGCCATCCGCTTGGAGGGAGGGCCCACAGATACGCAGTATTTT.